This TCR beta chain was identified during a study of vaccination and CD4 T cells after COVID-19. With regard to this clonotype: The antigen is not known.

Study-wide results and limits: The median count of SARS-CoV-2-reactive clonotypes rose from around 20 to 38, not significantly.

The Oncomine TCR Beta short-read assay sequenced DNA from cultured CD4+ T cells. A single record per CDR3 protein comes from TCRdb applying MiXCR to the PCR reads. There are 6,600 or so distinct CDR3 sequences in the sample; roughly 38% occur only once, and around a fifth lies in the top ten. Treatment noted: approximately 9-day PBMC culture with coronavirus spike peptide pools or control peptides (ViraFEST assay). Pre-COVID-19 pandemic sampling (2011-2018) yielded the unexposed donor's CD4+ T cells. Sequenced material: CD4+ T cells from blood, cultured in vitro. The receptor was derived from a human donor in good health.

The CDR3 DNA follows: TGTGCCAGTAGTCCGACTGGCCGGGCCGGGGAGCTGTTTTTT. Protein sequence: CASSPTGRAGELFF. The rearrangement links TRBV19 to TRBJ2-2; D gene uncertain. The CDR3 consists of 14 residues. V was cut by 5 bases and J by 6 bases, with 13 bases left in between. CDR1 LNHDA and CDR2 SQIVND come from the germline V gene (reference sequence).